A selection of T cell receptor beta chains follows, all from one sample in a study of blood T cell repertoires in COVID-19. Clones were sequenced by immunoSEQ multiplex PCR, and TCRdb holds only the in-frame ones, with some missing. The sample records fewer than 85,000 clones, 70% to 80% being singletons. Sequencing was carried out using peripheral blood. The receptors come from a man in his sixties with active or convalescent COVID-19. Each CDR3 is given without its conserved first and last residue. Clone size is stated in some rows and not others, as once, few, many or a class when expanded.

clone_size	v_call	cdr3_aa
NA	TRBV6-5	ASRPDRGLSYGYT
NA	TRBV28	ASSLTGSGQF
NA	TRBV5-4	ASSLVAAVGYT
once	TRBV29-1	SVEGIDRGLYYGYT
NA	TRBV6-6	ASRRGQGVYEQY
NA	TRBV6-1	ASSSGQVVAYEQY
NA	TRBV19	ASSIDSHNTEAF
NA	TRBV2	ASSEDRMNTEAF
NA	TRBV15	ATSRTGQNEKLF
NA	TRBV14	ASSPFRDIRLGALH
NA	TRBV7-2	ASSLAPTVSYEQY
NA	TRBV4-1	ASSRKGSGGTDEETQY
few	TRBV18	ASSPQVQIDGNTIY
NA	TRBV6-6	ASSFRPDIGEQY
NA	TRBV5-6	ASSPGQLNGYT
NA	TRBV11-2	ASSPDRGDEQF
NA	TRBV19	ASSIRDRGRSGANVLT
once	TRBV2	ASRKLAGVGETQY
NA	TRBV4-2	ASSQGRGNEKLF
NA	TRBV5-1	ASSTTGDPYNSPLH
NA	TRBV5-1	ASSLAPGRETQY
once	TRBV3-1/TRBV3-2	ASSQGGGGRYTQY
NA	TRBV7-8	ASSRTGIYEQY
NA	TRBV5-6	ASTGEGSGEAF
NA	TRBV5-6	ASSSSTSLDTQY
NA	TRBV4-3	ASSQFLDREANEQF
NA	TRBV28	ASRPSGQNYGYT
NA	TRBV4-1	ASSQDMSSYNSPLH
NA	TRBV5-1	ASSLQGVENYGYT
NA	TRBV30	AWSVTGGLANEKLF
NA	TRBV11-3	ASSLQGASTDTQY
NA	TRBV5-1	ASSPGQVTYEQY
NA	TRBV7-9	ASSLQGNGYT
once	TRBV28	ASIQRGGMTDTQY
NA	TRBV19	ASSPGEGTYGYT
NA	TRBV6-4	ASSATDATNEKLF
NA	TRBV27	ASSYDYPTYNEQF
NA	TRBV5-1	ASSLATGDTGELF
NA	TRBV19	ASREETGGYGYT
many	TRBV25-1	ASSEYGRATEAF
NA	TRBV7-9	ASSLVRLDTAGYDYGYT
NA	TRBV4-1	ASSQGLGGQGEQPQH
NA	TRBV5-6	ASRKVDRPTGELF